The clone carrying this T cell receptor beta chain was counted once. V was shortened by 3 bases and J by 0 bases, with 9 bases between the two germline ends. The germline CDR1 and CDR2 sequences are SNHLY and FYNNEI. CDR3 length: 15 residues. The assay was immunoSEQ multiplex PCR, and TCRdb's table has in-frame clones only and misses some. The sample carries around 85,000 clones, around 93% recorded once. The data originate from a study of T cell changes during pregnancy in multiple sclerosis. The sample consisted of PBMCs, taken in the first trimester of pregnancy. The TCR sequence derives from a female donor in good health, serving as a control in a pregnancy study. Some clones in this sample may be carry-over from other donors' samples. This chain links TRBV2 with TRBJ2-4, with D maybe TRBD1 (6 bases). For the CDR3, the DNA is TGTGCCAGCAGTGAGTACAGGGTAGCCAAAAACATTCAGTACTTC. Protein product: CASSEYRVAKNIQYF.